The 20 T cell receptor beta chains given below trace back to one sample, sequenced in a study of ipilimumab plus nivolumab after autologous stem cell transplantation. Profiling relied on immunoSEQ multiplex PCR, and the TCRdb table lists in-frame clones only, not all of them. Here the sample spans tens of thousands of clones, 75% to 85% being singletons. This material consisted of PBMCs, taken in a trial of ipilimumab plus nivolumab as post-transplant consolidation. Every receptor here comes from a male donor with diffuse large B-cell lymphoma.

The chain links TRBV4-3 to TRBJ1-3; 8 bases line up with TRBD1. V lost 4 bases and J lost 6; bases outside the gene matches: 11. The germline gives CDR1 LGHNA, CDR2 YSLEER. The CDR3 length is 16 residues. This CDR3 is CASSLNRGQAENTIYF. The CDR3 nucleotides read TGCGCCAGCAGCCTAAACAGGGGACAGGCGGAAAACACCATATATTTT.

This clone was recorded once. This sequence joins TRBV11-2 and TRBJ1-2; no firm D call. The germline CDR1 and CDR2 sequences are SGHAT and FQNNGV. Trimming removed 7 bases from V and 5 bases from J, with 8 bases in between. The CDR3 spans 11 residues. CDR3 nucleotide sequence: TGTGCCAGCACCATAGGGTATGGCTACACCTTC. The encoded protein is CASTIGYGYTF. Together with reference TRBV11-2 and TRBJ1-2, the CDR3 gives the full variable domain: EAGVAQSPRYKIIEKRQSVAFWCNPISGHATLYWYQQILGQGPKLLIQFQNNGVVDDSQLPKDRFSAERLKGVDSTLKIQPAKLEDSAVYLCASTIGYGYTFGSGTRLTVV.

The V call is TRBV7-3, the J call TRBJ2-1; 8 bases fit TRBD2. V lost 5 bases and J lost 2; bases outside the gene matches: 2. The germline CDR1 and CDR2 sequences are SGHTA and FQGTGA. The CDR3 length is 14 residues. This chain's CDR3 is CASSPGLAYNEQFF. The CDR3 nucleotides are TGTGCCAGCAGCCCGGGACTAGCCTACAATGAGCAGTTCTTC.

The rearrangement joins TRBV7-2 to TRBJ2-7; D is perhaps TRBD1 (6 bases). Trimming pared 1 base from V and 3 bases from J, leaving 13 bases between. CDR3 length equals 15 residues. From germline, CDR1 is SGHTA and CDR2 FQGNSA. This CDR3 reads CASSLEGTLIYEQYF. In DNA form, the CDR3 reads TGTGCCAGCAGCTTAGAGGGGACATTGATCTACGAGCAGTACTTC.

The chain joins TRBV11-2 to TRBJ2-3, with D unclear. Trimming cost V 0 bases and J 4 bases, with 8 bases left between them. Germline V gene sequence: CDR1 SGHAT, CDR2 FQNNGV. The CDR3 loop spans 14 amino acids. As DNA, the CDR3 is TGTGCCAGCAGCTTAGACCGGTTTGCAGATACGCAGTATTTT. This sequence encodes CASSLDRFADTQYF. Drawing the rest from reference TRBV11-2 and TRBJ2-3, the complete variable domain is EAGVAQSPRYKIIEKRQSVAFWCNPISGHATLYWYQQILGQGPKLLIQFQNNGVVDDSQLPKDRFSAERLKGVDSTLKIQPAKLEDSAVYLCASSLDRFADTQYFGPGTRLTVL.

The gene calls are TRBV7-2 and TRBJ2-7, with 10 positions matching TRBD1. Trimming took 5 bases from V and 3 from J; bases not matched to a gene: 4. The CDR3 length is 14 residues. Germline lookup yields CDR1 SGHTA and CDR2 FQGNSA. CDR3: CASSVRDRGYEQYF. The CDR3 DNA is TGTGCCAGCAGCGTCCGGGACAGGGGCTACGAGCAGTACTTC.

This clone has only one observation. The V gene is TRBV27, the J gene TRBJ2-2; D might be TRBD1 (5 bases). The CDR3 runs to 14 residues. V was cut by 6 bases and J by 7 bases, with 15 bases left in between. The germline V gene has CDR1 MNHEY and CDR2 SMNVEV (reference sequence). The chain's CDR3 is CASSLGRGSGELFF. CDR3 in DNA: TGTGCCAGCAGCCTCGGTAGGGGCAGCGGGGAGCTGTTTTTT.

V and J are TRBV10-2 and TRBJ2-2; 8 positions agree with TRBD2. J gave up 7 bases and V 6 bases, and 10 bases lay outside the gene matches. The CDR3 runs 15 residues. Looked up from germline, CDR1 is WSHSY and CDR2 is SAAADI. CDR3 nucleotides: TGCGCCAGCAGAGGAAGCGGGGGCGATGGCGGGGAGCTGTTTTTT. Translation: CASRGSGGDGGELFF.

This clone was counted a few times. This chain joins TRBV2 and TRBJ1-2; no clear D. Trimming shortened V by 6 bases and J by 1 base, and 12 bases separated the two germline ends. Germline CDR1 and CDR2: SNHLY and FYNNEI. This CDR3 spans 14 amino acids. This CDR3 reads CASSDRTGNYGYTF. The CDR3 DNA is TGTGCCAGCAGCGATAGGACGGGTAACTATGGCTACACCTTC.

The chain has TRBV5-5 and TRBJ2-5; no firm D call. The CDR3 covers 13 residues. CDR1 and CDR2 from the germline V gene are SGHKS and YYEKEE (reference sequence). V lost 5 bases, J lost 5 bases, and 13 bases lay in between. CDR3 amino acids: CASRPGRQETQYF. The CDR3 DNA reads as TGTGCCAGCAGACCCGGCCGCCAGGAGACCCAGTACTTC.

This clone was recorded a few times. The sample carries other DNA sequences with the same CDR3. The gene calls are TRBV19 and TRBJ1-1; possible D gene TRBD1, 6 bases. This CDR3 is 14 amino acids long. CDR1 is LNHDA, CDR2 SQIVND, per germline (reference sequence). Trimming pared 1 base from V and 0 bases from J, leaving 6 bases between. Written as DNA, the CDR3 is TGTGCCAGTAGTATAGGACAGGTGAACACTGAAGCTTTCTTT. It translates to CASSIGQVNTEAFF.

The chain has TRBV5-4 and TRBJ2-3, with D perhaps matching TRBD2 (7 bases). Per germline, CDR1 SGHNT and CDR2 YYREEE (reference sequence). The CDR3 extends over 14 amino acids. V gave up 4 bases and J gave up 4 bases, with 13 bases separating them. The CDR3 loop reads CASSLRGGADTQYF. In DNA, the CDR3 is TGTGCCAGCAGCCTTAGGGGGGGGGCAGATACGCAGTATTTT.

The chain couples TRBV7-9 to TRBJ1-2; 9 bases line up with TRBD1. CDR1 is SEHNR and CDR2 is FQNEAQ in the germline V gene (reference sequence). The trim removed 5 bases at V and 0 bases at J, leaving 13 bases unmatched. CDR3 length: 18 residues. The CDR3 reads CASSKGPGQGSTNYGYTF. In DNA, the CDR3 is TGTGCCAGCAGCAAGGGGCCGGGACAGGGCTCGACTAACTATGGCTACACCTTC.

The genes are TRBV19 and TRBJ2-3, with 13 positions matching TRBD2. The CDR3 is 16 residues long. The ends lost 3 bases at V and 2 bases at J; junction bases unmatched: 2. Germline V gene data show CDR1 as LNHDA and CDR2 as SQIVND (reference sequence). The CDR3 is CASSMGTSGATDTQYF. In DNA form, the CDR3 reads TGTGCCAGTAGTATGGGGACTAGCGGGGCCACAGATACGCAGTATTTT.

J is TRBJ1-6 and V is TRBV6-5; TRBD1 might be the D (5 bases). The germline CDR1 and CDR2 sequences are MNHEY and SVGAGI. Trimming removed 6 bases from V and 3 bases from J, with 12 bases in between. This CDR3 contains 15 residues. CDR3 sequence: CASRGTPSYNSPLHF. In DNA, the CDR3 is TGTGCCAGCAGAGGGACTCCGAGCTATAATTCACCCCTCCACTTT.

This rearrangement joins TRBV4-1 to TRBJ2-7, with 7 bases matching TRBD1. V shed 4 bases, J shed 0 bases, and the junction held 9 bases outside the gene matches. Per germline, CDR1 MGHRA and CDR2 YSYEKL. CDR3 size: 16 residues. CDR3 protein: CASSLFTGAASYEQYF. As DNA, the CDR3 is TGCGCCAGCAGCCTCTTCACAGGGGCCGCCTCCTACGAGCAGTACTTC.

The CDR3: CASSPRGAIAEAFF. Written as DNA, the CDR3 is TGTGCCAGCAGCCCCCGGGGGGCGATCGCTGAAGCTTTCTTT. The rearrangement joins TRBV7-9 to TRBJ1-1, with D perhaps matching TRBD1 (6 bases). Germline V gene sequence: CDR1 SEHNR, CDR2 FQNEAQ (reference sequence). This CDR3 spans 14 amino acids. The V end was cut by 5 bases, the J end by 6 bases, with 16 bases between.

The chain links TRBV5-1 to TRBJ2-3, with D possibly TRBD2 on 6 matching bases. There are 16 residues in the CDR3. Germline V gives CDR1 SGHRS, CDR2 YFSETQ. The V and J ends lost 0 bases and 6 bases respectively, with 17 bases between them. DNA for the CDR3: TGCGCCAGCAGCTTGGGATCCGGACTAAACCAGGATACGCAGTATTTT. It encodes CASSLGSGLNQDTQYF.

The V and J genes are TRBV15 and TRBJ1-4; D might be TRBD1 (5 bases). V lost 3 bases, J lost 3 bases, and 11 bases lay in between. This CDR3 contains 15 residues. Germline V gene lookup returns CDR1 LNHNV and CDR2 YYDKDF (reference sequence). In nucleotides, the CDR3 is TGTGCCACCAGCAGTAGCGGGGCTCCTAATGAAAAACTGTTTTTT. This codes for CATSSSGAPNEKLFF.

This clone was seen just once. The chain couples TRBV7-3 to TRBJ2-3; D is undetermined. Germline CDR1 is SGHTA and CDR2 is FQGTGA. Trimming stripped 4 bases from V and 6 bases from J, with 14 bases between. The CDR3 has 14 amino acids. In DNA form, the CDR3 reads TGTGCCAGCAGCTCGTCCAATTTAATTGATACGCAGTATTTT. It codes for CASSSSNLIDTQYF. Full variable domain (outside the CDR3, taken from reference TRBV7-3 and TRBJ2-3): GAGVSQTPSNKVTEKGKYVELRCDPISGHTALYWYRQSLGQGPEFLIYFQGTGAADDSGLPNDRFFAVRPEGSVSTLKIQRTERGDSAVYLCASSSSNLIDTQYFGPGTRLTVL.